This TCR beta chain was captured in a study of cytomegalovirus exposure and HLA in healthy donors. It was the roughly 130-subject validation cohort, separate from the approximately 690-subject first cohort, to which the donors belonged. General study results and limits: Testing in vitro showed three CMV-associated chains specific for CMV antigens. The finding came from a later analysis; first-cohort TCR clusters tended to co-occur in the approximately 120 validation repertoires. Among TCR sequences, most were rare, though some public TCRs appeared in many donors.

Generated by immunoSEQ multiplex PCR, the TCRdb table keeps only in-frame clones and is missing some. The sample shows 190,000 or so clones, 65% to 90% of them seen only once. As regards this clone: The antigen remains undetermined.

Trimming cost V 5 bases and J 6 bases; bases outside gene matches: 8. The length of the CDR3 is 14 residues. Germline assignment: CDR1 MNHEY and CDR2 SVGAGI. Sequencing input: PBMCs. The TCR comes from a woman in her thirties in good health and CMV-seropositive. The rearrangement uses TRBV6-5 and TRBJ1-2; 8 bases match TRBD1. CDR3 DNA: TGTGCCAGCAGTCCCCGGACAGGGAGGAATGGCTACACCTTC. It encodes CASSPRTGRNGYTF.